Shown below are 24 T cell receptor beta chains from a single sample sequenced in a study of blood T cells in healthy people across ages. The second PCR ran roughly 6 to 11 cycles with a sample-barcoded 5' primer and J-beta primers. MiXCR was run by TCRdb on the 5' RACE reads, yielding one entry per CDR3 protein. The sample carries 1,100,000 or so distinct CDR3 sequences, 40% to 45% recorded once. The sample comprised blood. The origin of the receptors is a woman aged 60 to 75 in good health.

This sequence joins TRBV6-5 and TRBJ1-2, with TRBD1 as a possible D gene (6 bases). Germline values: CDR1 MNHEY, CDR2 SVGAGI. The CDR3 has 14 amino acids. The V gene lost 2 bases and the J gene lost 4 bases, with 11 bases spanning the gap. CDR3 region: CASSYTQGSYGYTF. In DNA form, the CDR3 reads TGTGCCAGCAGTTACACCCAGGGGAGCTATGGCTACACCTTC.

The chain carries TRBV11-1 and TRBJ2-1, with TRBD1 matching 8 bases. The junction had 9 bases not matched to a gene; V was cut back by 2 bases and J by 9 bases. Per germline, CDR1 SGHAT and CDR2 FQDESV (reference sequence). The CDR3 covers 15 residues. The CDR3 DNA reads TGTGCCAGCAGCTTAAACCAACAGGGGGGCGTTGAGCAGTTCTTC. Protein product: CASSLNQQGGVEQFF.

V is TRBV20-1 and J is TRBJ1-2; 9 nucleotides line up with TRBD1. Trimming removed 3 bases from V and 3 bases from J; junction bases left unmatched: 2. This CDR3 spans 13 amino acids. From germline, CDR1 is DFQATT and CDR2 SNEGSKA (reference sequence). The CDR3 nucleotides read TGCAGTGCTAGCACAGGGGGCGACTATGGCTACACCTTC. Its translation: CSASTGGDYGYTF.

The rearrangement uses TRBV7-9 and TRBJ2-5; 10 bases line up with TRBD2. The J call may be in error: the DNA end matches TRBJ2-4 better. Germline assignment: CDR1 SEHNR and CDR2 FQNEAQ (reference sequence). The CDR3 runs 18 residues. The CDR3 loop is CASSLAAGGKLAKNIQYF. As DNA, the CDR3 is TGTGCCAGCAGCTTAGCAGCGGGGGGGAAATTAGCCAAAAACATTCAGTACTTC.

The rearrangement uses TRBV25-1 and TRBJ2-1; 8 positions match TRBD1. V shed 5 bases, J shed 10 bases, and the junction held 13 bases outside the gene matches. This CDR3 contains 15 residues. Germline CDR1 reads MGHDK; CDR2 reads SYGVNS. CDR3 region: CASSHLWTGQREQFF. The CDR3 coding sequence is TGTGCCAGCAGTCACCTGTGGACAGGGCAGAGGGAGCAGTTCTTC.

As regards this clonotype: Being one base from a much bigger clone, this may be a read error. This chain links TRBV4-2 with TRBJ2-1, with unresolved D. This CDR3 region has 13 residues. The germline V gene has CDR1 LGHNA and CDR2 YNFKEQ. CDR3 DNA sequence: TGTGTCAGCAGCCAAGATACGGCTGGGGAGCAGTTCTTC. Translating it yields CVSSQDTAGEQFF.

This rearrangement joins TRBV5-1 to TRBJ2-1; D may be TRBD2 (6 bases). CDR3 length: 15 residues. Germline CDR1 reads SGHRS; CDR2 reads YFSETQ. The V gene lost 0 bases and the J gene lost 3 bases, with 10 bases spanning the gap. Written as DNA, the CDR3 is TGCGCCAGCAGCTTGGGCGGGAATCTCTACAATGAGCAGTTCTTC. It specifies CASSLGGNLYNEQFF. Drawing the rest from reference TRBV5-1 and TRBJ2-1, the complete variable domain is KAGVTQTPRYLIKTRGQQVTLSCSPISGHRSVSWYQQTPGQGLQFLFEYFSETQRNKGNFPGRFSGRQFSNSRSEMNVSTLELGDSALYLCASSLGGNLYNEQFFGPGTRLTVL.

This clonotype was recorded a few times. The chain employs TRBV6-5 and TRBJ2-1; 11 nucleotides align to TRBD1. The CDR3 extends over 15 amino acids. V shed 5 bases, J shed 9 bases, and the junction held 9 bases outside the gene matches. Germline values: CDR1 MNHEY, CDR2 SVGAGI. The CDR3 region is CASSNDGTGGFEQFF. Written as DNA, the CDR3 is TGTGCCAGCAGTAACGACGGGACAGGGGGTTTTGAGCAGTTCTTC.

This chain joins TRBV24-1 and TRBJ2-1; D perhaps matches TRBD2 (5 bases). From germline, CDR1 is KGHDR and CDR2 SFDVKD. This CDR3 comprises 13 residues. V was pared by 3 bases and J by 7 bases, with 9 bases between. CDR3 loop: CATSDPGWNEQFF. CDR3 nucleotide sequence: TGTGCCACCAGTGATCCGGGGTGGAATGAGCAGTTCTTC.

This clonotype has a count of ten or more. The rearrangement uses TRBV20-1 and TRBJ2-3; 12 nucleotides align to TRBD2. This CDR3 has 14 residues. Unmatched junction bases numbered 8, after V lost 6 bases and J lost 7 bases. Germline values: CDR1 DFQATT, CDR2 SNEGSKA (reference sequence). DNA for the CDR3: TGCAGTGCCGCGACTAGCGGGAGCATAAATACGCAGTATTTT. It codes for CSAATSGSINTQYF.

This clonotype was found many times. The chain has TRBV27 and TRBJ2-7; D is ambiguous. This CDR3 contains 13 residues. The V gene's germline CDR1 is MNHEY and CDR2 SMNVEV (reference sequence). Trimming removed 3 bases at V and 1 base at J, with 7 bases between. In nucleotides, the CDR3 is TGTGCCAGCAGTTTCGGACCTTCCTACGAGCAGTACTTC. Translation gives CASSFGPSYEQYF.

This clonotype has only a few counts. The chain carries TRBV14 and TRBJ2-1; TRBD1 or TRBD2 may be the D gene (5 bases each). V dropped 3 bases and J dropped 12 bases, with 12 bases sitting between them. Germline assignment: CDR1 SGHDN and CDR2 FVKESK. This CDR3 spans 12 amino acids. The CDR3 coding sequence is TGTGCCAGCAGCCACACGGGGCAAGGGCAGTTCTTC. It codes for CASSHTGQGQFF.

The chain links TRBV9 to TRBJ2-4; D may be TRBD2 (5 bases). The end of the DNA is better explained by TRBJ2-7, so the J call may be wrong. Germline lookup yields CDR1 SGDLS and CDR2 YYNGEE. CDR3 length: 13 amino acids. Here the CDR3 reads CASSVGGFNEQYF. CDR3 sequence (DNA): TGTGCCAGCAGCGTAGGAGGGTTCAACGAGCAGTACTTC.

This clonotype showed up just a few times. CDR3 nucleotide sequence: TGTGCCATCAGTCCCACAGGAGATGGCTACACCTTC. Its translation is CAISPTGDGYTF. V usage is TRBV10-3 and J usage is TRBJ1-2; TRBD1 is a possible D gene (5 bases). In germline, CDR1 is ENHRY, CDR2 SYGVKD. This CDR3 region has 12 residues. The germline V and J ends were trimmed by 5 bases and 6 bases, with 10 bases remaining between them.

This CDR3 reads CASSPDAGRGTDEQYF. The CDR3 DNA reads as TGTGCCAGCTCACCAGACGCGGGCAGGGGCACTGACGAGCAGTACTTC. This chain joins TRBV18 and TRBJ2-7; a possible D gene is TRBD1 (6 bases). The V end was cut by 2 bases, the J end by 5 bases, with 19 bases between. Per the germline V gene, CDR1 is KGHSH and CDR2 is LQKENI. The CDR3 totals 16 residues.

V and J are TRBV24-1 and TRBJ2-3; TRBD1 or TRBD2 may be the D gene (6 bases each). The CDR3 has 13 residues. V gave up 5 bases and J gave up 7 bases, with 12 bases separating them. Germline loops: CDR1 KGHDR, CDR2 SFDVKD. The DNA of the CDR3 is TGTGCCACCAGTGGCTCGGGGGCGAATACGCAGTATTTT. Its translation is CATSGSGANTQYF.

This chain joins TRBV27 and TRBJ2-2, with D uncertain. CDR1 MNHEY and CDR2 SMNVEV come from the germline V gene (reference sequence). The CDR3 runs 17 residues. With 1 base removed from V and 3 bases from J, the gap between germline ends came to 15 bases. As DNA, the CDR3 is TGTGCCAGCAGTTTATTCTCTGGAGTTGCGGACACCGGGGAGCTGTTTTTT. Amino acid sequence: CASSLFSGVADTGELFF.

The CDR3 region has the DNA TGTGCCACCAGTGACACATCCCAGGGGGCGCGAGGATATAATGAGCAGTTCTTC. It codes for CATSDTSQGARGYNEQFF. J is TRBJ2-1 and V is TRBV24-1; 8 nucleotides agree with TRBD1. Unmatched junction bases numbered 17, after V lost 4 bases and J lost 7 bases. This CDR3 region has 18 residues. Germline V CDR1 and CDR2: KGHDR, SFDVKD.

The chain combines TRBV29-1 with TRBJ2-5, with TRBD1 matching over 8 bases. This CDR3 has 12 residues. CDR1 and CDR2 (germline): SQVTM, ANQGSEA. The trim removed 4 bases at V and 5 bases at J, leaving 3 bases unmatched. As DNA, the CDR3 is TGCAGCGTTGTCCGGGACAGGGAGACCCAGTACTTC. Translation gives CSVVRDRETQYF.

The chain uses TRBV3-1 and TRBJ1-6; a possible D gene is TRBD1 (5 bases). The CDR3 covers 14 residues. Germline CDR1 and CDR2: LGHDT and YNNKEL (reference sequence). The V end was cut by 2 bases, the J end by 10 bases, with 12 bases between. CDR3: CASSQNAGGSPLHF. The CDR3 DNA sequence: TGTGCCAGCAGCCAAAACGCCGGGGGATCACCCCTCCACTTT.

The chain couples TRBV21-1 to TRBJ2-1; the table assigns TRBD2, which was not confirmed against the DNA. TRBV21-1 is designated a pseudogene. The CDR3 is made up of 17 amino acids. CDR3 region: CASSKRISSIGLNEQFF. In DNA, the CDR3 is TGTGCCAGCAGCAAAAGGATCTCTAGTATAGGCCTAAATGAGCAGTTCTTC.

The chain uses TRBV3-1 and TRBJ2-1, with 10 bases matching TRBD1. The germline gives CDR1 LGHDT, CDR2 YNNKEL (reference sequence). J was trimmed by 6 bases and V by 1 base; bases with no gene match: 3. The CDR3 is made up of 15 amino acids. This CDR3 is CASSQVWTGGNEQFF. CDR3 nucleotide sequence: TGTGCCAGCAGCCAAGTGTGGACAGGGGGCAATGAGCAGTTCTTC.

A few counts support this clonotype. This chain's CDR3 is CATSDSTGRMTEAFF. In nucleotides, the CDR3 is TGTGCCACCAGTGACTCGACAGGGAGAATGACTGAAGCTTTCTTT. The chain is built from TRBV24-1 and TRBJ1-1, with 7 bases matching TRBD1. The CDR3 has 15 amino acids. V shed 4 bases and J 5 bases; nucleotides not matched to a gene: 9. Germline V gives CDR1 KGHDR, CDR2 SFDVKD.

The chain has TRBV5-4 and TRBJ2-1; TRBD1 or TRBD2 may be the D gene (6 bases each). The CDR3 runs 13 residues. Trimming shortened V by 5 bases and J by 9 bases, and 15 bases separated the two germline ends. Germline V lookup: CDR1 SGHNT, CDR2 YYREEE (reference sequence). DNA of the CDR3: TGTGCCAGCAGAGGGGGGCGCGTGACTGAGCAGTTCTTC. Translating it yields CASRGGRVTEQFF.